The next 10 T cell receptor beta chains were all read from a single sample in a study of early T cells in non-severe SARS-CoV-2 infection. TCRdb reprocessed the 5' RACE reads with MiXCR, giving one entry per CDR3 protein. The table includes 15,000 to 25,000 distinct CDR3 sequences, more than 4% detected once. Specimen: whole blood. The receptors here all came from an adult who was a healthcare worker with PCR-confirmed SARS-CoV-2 infection or an uninfected control (not recorded which).

The chain is built from TRBV5-1 and TRBJ1-2; D unresolved. Trimming pared 5 bases from V and 4 bases from J, leaving 12 bases between. The germline V gene encodes CDR1 SGHRS and CDR2 YFSETQ. The CDR3 covers 13 residues. The CDR3 loop is CASSTGDGYGYTF. The CDR3, as DNA: TGCGCCAGCAGTACCGGAGACGGCTATGGCTACACCTTC.

In its sample, this clonotype was seen a few times. V usage is TRBV3-1 and J usage is TRBJ1-3; no definite D call. The V and J ends lost 1 base and 4 bases respectively, with 2 bases between them. The germline V gene has CDR1 LGHDT and CDR2 YNNKEL (reference sequence). The CDR3 runs to 12 residues. CDR3 sequence: CASSQAGNTIYF. DNA of the CDR3: TGTGCCAGCAGCCAAGCAGGAAACACCATATATTTT.

This chain uses TRBV5-4 with TRBJ2-5; D is unresolved. CDR3 length equals 15 residues. The V end was cut by 3 bases, the J end by 5 bases, with 17 bases between. The germline CDR1 and CDR2 sequences are SGHNT and YYREEE (reference sequence). This chain's CDR3 is CASSSTGLLAETQYF. CDR3 sequence (DNA): TGTGCCAGCAGCTCAACCGGGCTCCTGGCCGAGACCCAGTACTTC. Full variable domain (outside the CDR3, taken from reference TRBV5-4 and TRBJ2-5): ETGVTQSPTHLIKTRGQQVTLRCSSQSGHNTVSWYQQALGQGPQFIFQYYREEENGRGNFPPRFSGLQFPNYSSELNVNALELDDSALYLCASSSTGLLAETQYFGPGTRLLVL.

This chain links TRBV6-1 with TRBJ1-3, with D unclear. The germline V gene has CDR1 MNHNS and CDR2 SASEGT. There are 16 residues in the CDR3. Between the trimmed V and J ends, which lost 2 bases and 0 bases, there was a span of 11 bases. CDR3 residues: CASSESTLTSGNTIYF. In DNA form, the CDR3 reads TGTGCCAGCAGTGAATCGACCCTGACCTCTGGAAACACCATATATTTT.

This chain uses TRBV5-1 with TRBJ1-6; D gene ambiguous. CDR1 is SGHRS, CDR2 YFSETQ, per germline. CDR3 size: 16 residues. Trimming stripped 10 bases from V and 0 bases from J, with 17 bases between. CDR3 DNA sequence: TGCGCCTCCTCCCCCCAGCCCTTCTCCTATAATTCACCCCTCCACTTT. Translating it yields CASSPQPFSYNSPLHF.

This clonotype was counted a few times. The V gene is TRBV19, the J gene TRBJ2-3; D is perhaps TRBD2 (5 bases). V lost 8 bases, J lost 3 bases, and 18 bases lay in between. This CDR3 comprises 15 residues. The germline V gene encodes CDR1 LNHDA and CDR2 SQIVND (reference sequence). Written as DNA, the CDR3 is TGTGCCAGTTCTACCCTCTCGCGAGGGACAGATACGCAGTATTTT. Translating gives CASSTLSRGTDTQYF. Full variable domain (remainder filled in from reference TRBV19 and TRBJ2-3): DGGITQSPKYLFRKEGQNVTLSCEQNLNHDAMYWYRQDPGQGLRLIYYSQIVNDFQKGDIAEGYSVSREKKESFPLTVTSAQKNPTAFYLCASSTLSRGTDTQYFGPGTRLTVL.

This clonotype was detected many times. V and J are TRBV12-5 and TRBJ2-7; a weak D match, TRBD2 (6 bases). The CDR3 consists of 15 residues. Looked up from germline, CDR1 is LGHNT and CDR2 is FRNRAP. The V end lost 6 bases, the J end lost 2 bases, and 17 bases lay between the germline ends. The CDR3, as DNA: TGTGCTAGTGGCTGGAGGGCCACTTTCCCCTACGAGCAGTACTTC. This translates into CASGWRATFPYEQYF.

This clonotype was observed at least ten times. A read error may account for a junction end that differs from germline. The rearrangement joins TRBV20-1 to TRBJ1-1; D is unresolved. The CDR3 spans 15 residues. Germline-derived CDR1 and CDR2 are DFQATT and SNEGSKA (reference sequence). The chain's CDR3 is CSVRDMTWVNTEAFF. CDR3 bases: TGCAGTGTTAGAGATATGACTTGGGTGAACACTGAAGCTTTCTTT.

At least ten counts were recorded for this clonotype. This chain joins TRBV3-1 and TRBJ2-7; D is tentatively TRBD1 or TRBD2 (5 bases each). Germline V gives CDR1 LGHDT, CDR2 YNNKEL (reference sequence). The CDR3 length is 16 residues. V dropped 3 bases and J dropped 5 bases, with 20 bases sitting between them. CDR3 in DNA: TGTGCCAGCAGCCAGGGGTGGGACCTAAGCCCCCACGAGCAGTACTTC. Translating it yields CASSQGWDLSPHEQYF.

This clonotype is medium-sized in the sample. The junction does not match germline at one end; this may be a read error. This chain uses TRBV7-7 with TRBJ1-4, with TRBD1 matching over 9 bases. The CDR3 runs to 15 residues. Germline values: CDR1 SSHAT, CDR2 FNYEAQ (reference sequence). This CDR3 is CASSLGTGPNEKLFF. The CDR3 coding sequence is TGTGCTAGCAGCTTGGGGACAGGGCCGAATGAAAAACTGTTTTTT.